This record covers a single T cell receptor (beta chain). This entry comes from a study of blood T cell repertoires in COVID-19. The protocol was immunoSEQ multiplex PCR, while the TCRdb copy is restricted to in-frame clones and leaves out a portion. The repertoire consists of over 100,000 clones, with approximately 84% occurring once and the leading ten covering roughly 29%. V dropped 5 bases and J dropped 9; count of bases not matched to a gene: 13. Germline CDR1 reads MGHRA; CDR2 reads YSYEKL. This CDR3 contains 16 residues. This chain joins TRBV4-1 and TRBJ1-6, with 7 bases lining up with TRBD1. The clonotype comes from a man in his sixties with acute or convalescent COVID-19. Sequencing input: peripheral blood. The CDR3 DNA is TGCGCCAGCAGCAGGACGACAGGGTATCTGTTTTCACCCCTCCACTTT. This sequence encodes CASSRTTGYLFSPLHF.